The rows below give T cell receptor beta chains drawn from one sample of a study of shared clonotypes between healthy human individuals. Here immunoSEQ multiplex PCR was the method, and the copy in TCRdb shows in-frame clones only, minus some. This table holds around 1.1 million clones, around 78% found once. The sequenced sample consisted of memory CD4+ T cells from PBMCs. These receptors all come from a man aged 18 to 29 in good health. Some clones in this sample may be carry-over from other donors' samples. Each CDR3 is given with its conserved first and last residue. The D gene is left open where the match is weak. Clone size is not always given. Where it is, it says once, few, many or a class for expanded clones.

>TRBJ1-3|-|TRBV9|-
CASSPEGTLSGNTIYF
TGTGCCAGCAGCCCAGAGGGCACCCTCTCTGGAAACACCATATATTTT
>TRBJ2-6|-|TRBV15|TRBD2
CATSRGLAGVSGANVLTF
TGTGCCACCAGCAGGGGACTAGCGGGGGTCTCTGGGGCCAACGTCCTGACTTTC
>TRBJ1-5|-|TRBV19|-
CASKPGTFNQPQHF
TGTGCCAGTAAACCCGGGACTTTCAATCAGCCCCAGCATTTT
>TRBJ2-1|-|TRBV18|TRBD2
CASSPPRRSGGYNEQFF
TGTGCCAGCTCACCACCCCGCCGGAGCGGGGGGTACAATGAGCAGTTCTTC
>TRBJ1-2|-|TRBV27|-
CASSLYPGPTGYTF
TGTGCCAGCAGTTTATACCCAGGGCCGACTGGCTACACCTTC
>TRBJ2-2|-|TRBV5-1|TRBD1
CASSLRTGEGGELFF
TGCGCCAGCAGCTTAAGGACAGGGGAAGGCGGGGAGCTGTTTTTT
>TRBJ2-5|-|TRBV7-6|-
CASGGRSRRQETQYF
TGTGCCAGCGGGGGCCGGTCCAGGCGACAAGAGACCCAGTACTTC
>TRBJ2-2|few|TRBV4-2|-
CASSQDWQSSGELFF
TGTGCCAGCAGCCAAGATTGGCAGTCATCCGGGGAGCTGTTTTTT
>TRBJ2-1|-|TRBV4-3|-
CASSQDIARGSEQFF
TGCGCCAGCAGCCAAGATATCGCGCGGGGTAGTGAGCAGTTCTTC
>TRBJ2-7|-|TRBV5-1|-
CASSLGGYEQYF
TGCGCCAGCAGCCTGGGTGGTTACGAGCAGTACTTC
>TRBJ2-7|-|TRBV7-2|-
CASGPYYEQYF
TGTGCCAGCGGGCCCTACTACGAGCAGTACTTC
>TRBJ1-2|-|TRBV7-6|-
CASSLARGPRYTF
TGTGCCAGCAGCTTAGCCCGGGGGCCCCGCTACACCTTC
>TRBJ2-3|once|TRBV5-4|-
CASSPGGATSTDTQYF
TGTGCCAGCAGCCCAGGGGGGGCGACCAGCACGGATACGCAGTATTTT
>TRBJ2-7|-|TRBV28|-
CASTLGGYEQYF
TGTGCCAGCACCCTCGGGGGATACGAGCAGTACTTC
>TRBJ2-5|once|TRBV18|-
CASSPGRNQETQYF
TGTGCCAGCTCACCCGGACGGAACCAAGAGACCCAGTACTTC
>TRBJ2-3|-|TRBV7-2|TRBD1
CASSLLGQLGDTQYF
TGTGCCAGCAGCCTCCTGGGACAGTTGGGAGATACGCAGTATTTT
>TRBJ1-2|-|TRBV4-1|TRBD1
CASSQLQGAPDGYTF
TGCGCCAGCAGCCAATTACAGGGGGCGCCGGATGGCTACACCTTC
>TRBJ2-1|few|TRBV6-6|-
CASSYSRDEQFF
TGTGCCAGCAGTTACTCCAGGGATGAGCAGTTCTTC
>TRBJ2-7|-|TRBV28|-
CASSSPHAGSSYEQYF
TGTGCCAGCAGTTCCCCCCATGCAGGGAGTTCCTACGAGCAGTACTTC
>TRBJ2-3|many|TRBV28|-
CASSLLGTDTQYF
TGTGCCAGCAGTTTGCTGGGCACAGATACGCAGTATTTT
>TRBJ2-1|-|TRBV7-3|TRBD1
CASSSSGTGYNEQFF
TGTGCCAGCAGCTCCTCCGGGACAGGGTACAATGAGCAGTTCTTC
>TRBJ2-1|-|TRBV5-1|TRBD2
CASSLAGRGSDYNEQFF
TGCGCCAGCAGCTTGGCCGGGCGCGGGAGTGATTACAATGAGCAGTTCTTC
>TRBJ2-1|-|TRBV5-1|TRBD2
CASSLAGTSGPYNEQFF
TGCGCCAGCAGCTTGGCCGGGACTAGCGGTCCCTACAATGAGCAGTTCTTC
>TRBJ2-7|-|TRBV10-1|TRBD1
CASSDPGTGTYEQYF
TGCGCCAGCAGTGACCCCGGGACAGGAACCTACGAGCAGTACTTC
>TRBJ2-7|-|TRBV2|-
CASSQSYEQYF
TGTGCCAGCAGCCAGAGCTACGAGCAGTACTTC
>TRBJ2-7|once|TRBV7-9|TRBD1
CASSLGDRGHEQYF
TGTGCCAGCAGCTTAGGGGACAGGGGTCACGAGCAGTACTTC
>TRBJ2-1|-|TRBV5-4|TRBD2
CASSWAPSGAYNEQFF
TGTGCCAGCAGCTGGGCACCTAGCGGCGCCTACAATGAGCAGTTCTTC
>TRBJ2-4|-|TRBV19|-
CASTSRAGPLAKNIQYF
TGTGCCAGTACCTCTCGTGCGGGACCCCTAGCCAAAAACATTCAGTACTTC
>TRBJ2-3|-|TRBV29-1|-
CSVEDRGEVGGSTDTQYF
TGCAGCGTTGAAGATCGAGGGGAAGTAGGGGGAAGCACAGATACGCAGTATTTT
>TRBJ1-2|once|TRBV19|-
CASRTGGAGYGYTF
TGTGCCAGTAGGACCGGAGGAGCTGGCTATGGCTACACCTTC
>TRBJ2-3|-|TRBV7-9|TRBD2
CASNLDSGSNPPTDTQYF
TGTGCCAGCAACTTAGACAGCGGGAGTAATCCACCCACAGATACGCAGTATTTT